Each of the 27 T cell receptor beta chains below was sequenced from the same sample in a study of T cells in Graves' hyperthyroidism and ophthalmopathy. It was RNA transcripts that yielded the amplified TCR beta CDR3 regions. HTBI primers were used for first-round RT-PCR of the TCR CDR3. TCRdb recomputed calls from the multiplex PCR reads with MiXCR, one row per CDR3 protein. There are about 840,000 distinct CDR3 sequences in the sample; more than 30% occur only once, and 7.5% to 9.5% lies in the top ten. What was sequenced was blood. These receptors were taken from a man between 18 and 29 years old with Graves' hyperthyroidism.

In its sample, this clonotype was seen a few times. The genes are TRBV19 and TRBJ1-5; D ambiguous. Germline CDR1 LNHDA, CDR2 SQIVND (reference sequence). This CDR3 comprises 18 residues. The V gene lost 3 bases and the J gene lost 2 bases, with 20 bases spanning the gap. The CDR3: CASSIGVLAPGGNQPQHF. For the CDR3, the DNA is TGTGCCAGTAGTATCGGTGTTTTGGCTCCTGGGGGCAATCAGCCCCAGCATTTT.

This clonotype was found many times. The CDR3 DNA sequence: TGTGCCAGCACACAAACGGCTAGCGCTGCCTACGAGCAGTACTTC. It is translated as CASTQTASAAYEQYF. The chain uses TRBV2 and TRBJ2-7; D possibly corresponds to TRBD2 (6 bases). The germline V gene encodes CDR1 SNHLY and CDR2 FYNNEI. This CDR3 is built from 15 residues. Trimming removed 7 bases at V and 2 bases at J, with 18 bases between.

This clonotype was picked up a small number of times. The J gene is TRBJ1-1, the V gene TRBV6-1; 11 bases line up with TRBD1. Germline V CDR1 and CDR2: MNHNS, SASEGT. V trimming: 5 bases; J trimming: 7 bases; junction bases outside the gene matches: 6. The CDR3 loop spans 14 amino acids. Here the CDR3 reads CASSPGTGGNEAFF. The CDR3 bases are TGTGCCAGCAGTCCAGGGACAGGGGGGAATGAAGCTTTCTTT.

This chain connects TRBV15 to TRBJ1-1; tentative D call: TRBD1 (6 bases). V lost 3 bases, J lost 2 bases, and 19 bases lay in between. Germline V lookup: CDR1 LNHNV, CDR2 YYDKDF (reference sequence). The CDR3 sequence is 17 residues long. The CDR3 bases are TGTGCCACCAGCAGGCCACAGGGTCGTGGGGTTAACACTGAAGCTTTCTTT. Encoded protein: CATSRPQGRGVNTEAFF.

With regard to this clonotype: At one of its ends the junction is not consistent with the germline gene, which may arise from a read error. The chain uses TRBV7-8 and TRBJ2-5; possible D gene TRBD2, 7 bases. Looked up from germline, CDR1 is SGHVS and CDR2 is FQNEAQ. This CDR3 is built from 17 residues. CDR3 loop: CASSQGSGGGRRETQYF. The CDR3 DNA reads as TGCGCCAGCAGCCAAGGATCAGGCGGGGGCCGGCGGGAGACCCAGTACTTC.

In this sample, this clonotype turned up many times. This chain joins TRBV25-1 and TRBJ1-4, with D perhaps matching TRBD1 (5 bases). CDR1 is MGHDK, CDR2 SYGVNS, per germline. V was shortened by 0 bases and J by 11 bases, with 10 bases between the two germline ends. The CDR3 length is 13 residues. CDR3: CASSEYKGRKLFF. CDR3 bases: TGTGCCAGCAGTGAATATAAGGGGCGGAAACTGTTTTTT.

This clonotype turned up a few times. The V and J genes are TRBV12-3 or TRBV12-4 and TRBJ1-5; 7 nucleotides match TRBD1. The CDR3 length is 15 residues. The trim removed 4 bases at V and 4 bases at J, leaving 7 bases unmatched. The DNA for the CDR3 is TGTGCCAGCAGTTCTCGGGACAGCCTTAATCAGCCCCAGCATTTT. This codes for CASSSRDSLNQPQHF.

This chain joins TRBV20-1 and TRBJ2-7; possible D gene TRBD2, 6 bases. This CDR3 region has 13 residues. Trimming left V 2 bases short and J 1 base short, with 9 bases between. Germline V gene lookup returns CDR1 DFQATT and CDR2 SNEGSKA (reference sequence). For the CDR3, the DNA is TGCAGTGCTAGAATTCTAGCGTCCTACGAGCAGTACTTC. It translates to CSARILASYEQYF.

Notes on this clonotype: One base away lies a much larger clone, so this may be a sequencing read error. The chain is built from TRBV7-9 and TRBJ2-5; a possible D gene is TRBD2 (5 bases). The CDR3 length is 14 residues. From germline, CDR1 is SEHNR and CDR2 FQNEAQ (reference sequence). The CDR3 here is CASSFNAGQGTQYF. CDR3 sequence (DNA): TGTGCCAGCAGCTTTAATGCGGGCCAAGGGACCCAGTACTTC.

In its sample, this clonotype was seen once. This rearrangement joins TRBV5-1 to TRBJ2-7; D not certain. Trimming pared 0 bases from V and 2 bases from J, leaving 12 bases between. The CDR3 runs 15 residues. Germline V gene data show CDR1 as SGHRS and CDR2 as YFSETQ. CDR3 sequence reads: CASSLGAIPPYEQYF. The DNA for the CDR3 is TGCGCCAGCAGCTTGGGGGCGATCCCCCCCTACGAGCAGTACTTC.

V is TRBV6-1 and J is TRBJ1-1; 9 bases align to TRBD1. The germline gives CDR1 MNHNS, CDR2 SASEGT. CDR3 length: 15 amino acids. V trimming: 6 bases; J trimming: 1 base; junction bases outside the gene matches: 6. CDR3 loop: CASRWTGAANTEAFF. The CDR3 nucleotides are TGTGCCAGCAGGTGGACAGGGGCGGCGAACACTGAAGCTTTCTTT.

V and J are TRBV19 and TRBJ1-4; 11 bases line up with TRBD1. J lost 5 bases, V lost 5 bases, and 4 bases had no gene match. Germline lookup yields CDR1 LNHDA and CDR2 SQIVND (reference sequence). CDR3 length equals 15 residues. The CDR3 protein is CASSPGQGVNEKLFF. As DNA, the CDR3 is TGTGCCAGTAGTCCGGGACAGGGGGTGAATGAAAAACTGTTTTTT. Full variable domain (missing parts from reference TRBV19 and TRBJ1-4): DGGITQSPKYLFRKEGQNVTLSCEQNLNHDAMYWYRQDPGQGLRLIYYSQIVNDFQKGDIAEGYSVSREKKESFPLTVTSAQKNPTAFYLCASSPGQGVNEKLFFGSGTQLSVL.

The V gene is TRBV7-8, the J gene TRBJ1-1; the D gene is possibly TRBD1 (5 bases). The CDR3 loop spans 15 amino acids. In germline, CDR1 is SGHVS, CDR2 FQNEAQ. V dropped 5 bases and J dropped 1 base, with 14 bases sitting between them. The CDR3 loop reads CASSPEGQKNTEAFF. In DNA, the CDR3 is TGTGCCAGCAGCCCAGAGGGGCAGAAGAACACTGAAGCTTTCTTT.

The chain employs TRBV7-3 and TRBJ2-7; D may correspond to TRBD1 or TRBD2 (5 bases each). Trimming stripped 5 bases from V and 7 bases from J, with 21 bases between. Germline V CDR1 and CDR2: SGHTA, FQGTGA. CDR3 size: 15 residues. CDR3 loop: CASSGLGDLGWEQYF. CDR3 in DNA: TGTGCCAGCAGCGGCCTAGGGGACCTCGGATGGGAGCAGTACTTC.

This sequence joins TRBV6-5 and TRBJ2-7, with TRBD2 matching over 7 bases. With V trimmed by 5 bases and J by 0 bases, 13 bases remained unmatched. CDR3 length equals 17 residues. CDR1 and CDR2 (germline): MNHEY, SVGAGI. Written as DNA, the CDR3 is TGTGCCAGCAGTCTCCGACTAGCAGCTGAAATCTCCTACGAGCAGTACTTC. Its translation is CASSLRLAAEISYEQYF.

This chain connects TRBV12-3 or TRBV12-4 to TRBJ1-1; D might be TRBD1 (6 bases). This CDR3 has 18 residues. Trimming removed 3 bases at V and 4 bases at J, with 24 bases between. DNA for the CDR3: TGTGCCAGCAGTTTTTTTGGGGGGCCAGGGATCATCAGCACTGAAGCTTTCTTT. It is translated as CASSFFGGPGIISTEAFF.

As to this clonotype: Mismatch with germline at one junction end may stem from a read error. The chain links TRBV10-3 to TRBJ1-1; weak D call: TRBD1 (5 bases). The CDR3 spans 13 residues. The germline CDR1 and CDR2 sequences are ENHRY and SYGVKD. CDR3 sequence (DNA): TGTGCCAGCAGTACCGGGACGGTCACTGAAGCTTTCTTT. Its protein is CASSTGTVTEAFF.

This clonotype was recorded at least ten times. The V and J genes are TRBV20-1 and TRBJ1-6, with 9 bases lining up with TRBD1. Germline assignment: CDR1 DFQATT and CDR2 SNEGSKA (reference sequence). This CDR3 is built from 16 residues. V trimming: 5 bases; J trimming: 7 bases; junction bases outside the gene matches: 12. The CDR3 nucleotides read TGCAGTGCTGACGCCGCTTCCGGGACAGGGAATTCACCCCTCCACTTT. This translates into CSADAASGTGNSPLHF.

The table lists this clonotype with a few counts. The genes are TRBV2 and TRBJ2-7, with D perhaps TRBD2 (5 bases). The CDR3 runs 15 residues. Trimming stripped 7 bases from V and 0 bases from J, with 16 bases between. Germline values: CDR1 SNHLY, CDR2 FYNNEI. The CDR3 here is CASKPTGGPSYEQYF. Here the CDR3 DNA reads TGTGCCAGCAAGCCAACCGGAGGACCCTCCTACGAGCAGTACTTC.

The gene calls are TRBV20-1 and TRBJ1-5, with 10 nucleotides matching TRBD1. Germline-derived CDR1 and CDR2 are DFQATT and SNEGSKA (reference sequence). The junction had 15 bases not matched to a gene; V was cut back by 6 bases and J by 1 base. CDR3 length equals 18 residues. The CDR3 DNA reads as TGCAGTGCCCTGGCTTTCGACAGGGGGCTGTTGAGCAATCAGCCCCAGCATTTT. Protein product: CSALAFDRGLLSNQPQHF.

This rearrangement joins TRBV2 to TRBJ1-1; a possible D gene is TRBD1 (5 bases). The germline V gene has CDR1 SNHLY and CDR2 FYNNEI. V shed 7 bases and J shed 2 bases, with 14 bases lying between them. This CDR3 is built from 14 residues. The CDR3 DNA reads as TGTGCCAGCATTGGCGGGGGAATCAACACTGAAGCTTTCTTT. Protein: CASIGGGINTEAFF.

CDR3 loop: CASSLEDRTQETQYF. The DNA for the CDR3 is TGCGCCAGCAGCTTGGAAGATCGGACGCAAGAGACCCAGTACTTC. The J gene is TRBJ2-5, the V gene TRBV5-1, with D hard to call. Per germline, CDR1 SGHRS and CDR2 YFSETQ. V lost 0 bases to trimming and J lost 2 bases, with 11 bases between them. CDR3 length: 15 amino acids. Full variable domain (remainder filled in from reference TRBV5-1 and TRBJ2-5): KAGVTQTPRYLIKTRGQQVTLSCSPISGHRSVSWYQQTPGQGLQFLFEYFSETQRNKGNFPGRFSGRQFSNSRSEMNVSTLELGDSALYLCASSLEDRTQETQYFGPGTRLLVL.

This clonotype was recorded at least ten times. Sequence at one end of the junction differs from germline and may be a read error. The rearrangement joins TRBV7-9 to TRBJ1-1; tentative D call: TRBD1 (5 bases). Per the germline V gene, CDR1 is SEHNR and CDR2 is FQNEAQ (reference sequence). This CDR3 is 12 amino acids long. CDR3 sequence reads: CANSSRGTEAFF. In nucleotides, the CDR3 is TGTGCCAACAGCTCGAGGGGCACTGAAGCTTTCTTT. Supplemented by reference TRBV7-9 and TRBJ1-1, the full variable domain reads DTGVSQNPRHKITKRGQNVTFRCDPISEHNRLYWYRQTLGQGPEFLTYFQNEAQLEKSRLLSDRFSAERPKGSFSTLEIQRTEQGDSAMYLCANSSRGTEAFFGQGTRLTVV.

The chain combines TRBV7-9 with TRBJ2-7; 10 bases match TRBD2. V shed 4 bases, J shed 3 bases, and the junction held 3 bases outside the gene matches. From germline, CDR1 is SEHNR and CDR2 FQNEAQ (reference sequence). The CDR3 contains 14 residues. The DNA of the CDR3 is TGTGCCAGCAGCTCGGGACTAGCGAACTACGAGCAGTACTTC. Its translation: CASSSGLANYEQYF.

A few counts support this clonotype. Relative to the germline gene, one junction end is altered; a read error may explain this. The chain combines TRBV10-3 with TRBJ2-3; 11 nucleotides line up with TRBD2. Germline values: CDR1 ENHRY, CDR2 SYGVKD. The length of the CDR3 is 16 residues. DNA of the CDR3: TGTGCCAGCAGTGGTCTAGCGGGAGGAGGTGGAGATACGCAGTATTTT. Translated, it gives CASSGLAGGGGDTQYF.

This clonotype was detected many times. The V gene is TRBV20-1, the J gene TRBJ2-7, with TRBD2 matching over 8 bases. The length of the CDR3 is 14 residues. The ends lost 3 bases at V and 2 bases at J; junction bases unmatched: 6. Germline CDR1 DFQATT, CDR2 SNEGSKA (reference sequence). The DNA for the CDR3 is TGCAGTGCTAGTACCGGGACTAGGCCCTACGAGCAGTACTTC. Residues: CSASTGTRPYEQYF.

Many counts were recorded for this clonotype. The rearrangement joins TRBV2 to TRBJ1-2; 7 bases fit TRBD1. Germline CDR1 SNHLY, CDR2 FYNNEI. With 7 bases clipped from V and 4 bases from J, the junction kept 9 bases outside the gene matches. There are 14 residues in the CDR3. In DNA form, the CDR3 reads TGTGCCAGCACAGGGGACAGCCGTGGCTATGGCTACACCTTC. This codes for CASTGDSRGYGYTF.